The 23 T cell receptor beta chains in this list originate from one sample, sequenced in a study of cytomegalovirus exposure and HLA in healthy donors. In the PCR, 60 Vbeta and 13 Jbeta primers were used. Sequencing used immunoSEQ multiplex PCR; TCRdb keeps in-frame clones, though not all of them. Of about 110,000 clones detected, over 60% appear once; the ten largest clones hold 1% to 1.5%. What was sequenced was PBMCs. These receptors all stem from a woman aged 25 to 39 in good health and CMV-seronegative.

The sample holds a few counts of this clone. V is TRBV6-5 and J is TRBJ2-1; the match to TRBD2 covers 7 bases. With V trimmed by 2 bases and J by 9 bases, 7 bases remained unmatched. CDR3 length equals 14 residues. Germline values: CDR1 MNHEY, CDR2 SVGAGI. The CDR3 DNA follows: TGTGCCAGCAGTTACCCAGCGGGGTCGAGTGAGCAGTTCTTC. Translating it yields CASSYPAGSSEQFF.

This clone occurred once. The chain recombines TRBV21-1 with TRBJ2-2; the table's D call, TRBD1, was not checked against the DNA. TRBV21-1 is termed a pseudogene. This CDR3 has 21 residues. The CDR3 region is CASRPIEQALSRPSDTGELFF. As DNA, the CDR3 is TGTGCCAGCAGACCGATAGAACAGGCCCTCTCGCGGCCTTCGGACACCGGGGAGCTGTTTTTT.

The chain has TRBV28 and TRBJ1-2, with D perhaps TRBD1 (6 bases). This CDR3 contains 18 residues. CDR1 and CDR2 (germline): MDHEN, SYDVKM. V lost 10 bases and J 2 bases, leaving 29 bases between the germline ends. The CDR3 is CATLRSRRGGRTNYGYTF. CDR3 in DNA: TGTGCCACCCTCAGATCCCGACGGGGGGGCAGGACAAACTATGGCTACACCTTC.

The V call is TRBV15, the J call TRBJ2-5; 10 bases are shared with TRBD2. V gave up 6 bases and J gave up 3 bases; unmatched junction bases: 7. CDR3 length: 15 residues. Germline V CDR1 and CDR2: LNHNV, YYDKDF (reference sequence). CDR3 bases: TGTGCCACCAGGCAGAGGAGCGGGGGGGAAGAGACCCAGTACTTC. Its translation: CATRQRSGGEETQYF.

The V call is TRBV28, the J call TRBJ1-1; D perhaps matches TRBD1 (5 bases). Per germline, CDR1 MDHEN and CDR2 SYDVKM. This CDR3 spans 14 amino acids. V lost 5 bases, J lost 6 bases, and 16 bases lay in between. This chain's CDR3 is CASSGAGLRAEAFF. CDR3 bases: TGTGCCAGCAGTGGGGCCGGCCTTCGGGCTGAAGCTTTCTTT.

V is TRBV4-1 and J is TRBJ2-3, with D possibly matching TRBD2 (5 bases). Germline V gene sequence: CDR1 MGHRA, CDR2 YSYEKL. This CDR3 is built from 16 residues. V was shortened by 4 bases and J by 6 bases, with 20 bases between the two germline ends. CDR3 nucleotides: TGCGCCAGCAGCCGTACCTTGACTACCTCCTTGGATACGCAGTATTTT. Translated, it gives CASSRTLTTSLDTQYF.

The chain links TRBV28 to TRBJ2-7; TRBD1 matches at 10 bases. The CDR3 loop spans 14 amino acids. V dropped 7 bases and J dropped 3; count of bases not matched to a gene: 6. Germline CDR1 and CDR2: MDHEN and SYDVKM. CDR3 bases: TGTGCCAGCACCACGACAGGGGGCAGCTACGAGCAGTACTTC. This encodes CASTTTGGSYEQYF.

The chain uses TRBV19 and TRBJ1-2; D uncertain. The CDR3 is 12 residues long. V was trimmed by 1 base and J by 7 bases, leaving 7 bases between them. Germline CDR1 and CDR2: LNHDA and SQIVND (reference sequence). This chain's CDR3 is CASSIGRVGYTF. The DNA of the CDR3 is TGTGCCAGTAGTATAGGCCGGGTTGGCTACACCTTC. The variable domain in full, completed from reference TRBV19 and TRBJ1-2, reads DGGITQSPKYLFRKEGQNVTLSCEQNLNHDAMYWYRQDPGQGLRLIYYSQIVNDFQKGDIAEGYSVSREKKESFPLTVTSAQKNPTAFYLCASSIGRVGYTFGSGTRLTVV.

The V call is TRBV7-8, the J call TRBJ2-7; tentatively, D is TRBD1 (6 bases). The V end lost 4 bases, the J end lost 6 bases, and 13 bases lay between the germline ends. CDR3 length equals 13 residues. Germline CDR1 reads SGHVS; CDR2 reads FQNEAQ. In nucleotides, the CDR3 is TGTGCCAGCAGCTCCTTTACAGGGTTCGAGCAGTACTTC. Translated: CASSSFTGFEQYF.

The table lists this clone with a count of one. This chain uses TRBV4-2 with TRBJ1-1; 7 bases are a match to TRBD1. There are 15 residues in the CDR3. The V gene end was trimmed by 0 bases and the J gene end by 5 bases; junction bases not matched to a gene: 6. Germline V gene sequence: CDR1 LGHNA, CDR2 YNFKEQ. The CDR3 is CASSQDARGWTEAFF. DNA of the CDR3: TGTGCCAGCAGCCAAGACGCCAGGGGGTGGACTGAAGCTTTCTTT.

This sequence joins TRBV2 and TRBJ2-1; the D is unclear. V was cut by 2 bases and J by 0 bases, with 11 bases left in between. CDR1 is SNHLY, CDR2 FYNNEI, per germline. The CDR3 is 16 amino acids. CDR3 loop: CASSEIPVSSYNEQFF. CDR3 DNA sequence: TGTGCCAGCAGTGAAATTCCGGTAAGCTCCTACAATGAGCAGTTCTTC.

The count of this clone is one. The chain has TRBV19 and TRBJ1-5; D unclear. The CDR3 length is 14 residues. V lost 2 bases to trimming and J lost 6 bases, with 11 bases between them. Germline CDR1 is LNHDA and CDR2 is SQIVND (reference sequence). The CDR3 region is CASSISELAQPQHF. CDR3 nucleotide sequence: TGTGCCAGTAGTATATCGGAGCTCGCTCAGCCCCAGCATTTT.

V usage is TRBV14 and J usage is TRBJ2-1; TRBD2 aligns across 10 bases. Losses at the gene ends were 1 base for V and 4 bases for J; bases not matched to a gene: 1. CDR3 length: 15 amino acids. Looked up from germline, CDR1 is SGHDN and CDR2 is FVKESK. The CDR3 nucleotides are TGTGCCAGCAGCCAAGTAGCGGGAGGTTACAATGAGCAGTTCTTC. Protein: CASSQVAGGYNEQFF.

The rearrangement uses TRBV30 and TRBJ2-2; 7 nucleotides match TRBD2. The trim removed 5 bases at V and 0 bases at J, leaving 3 bases unmatched. The germline V gene encodes CDR1 GTSNPN and CDR2 SVGIG (reference sequence). The CDR3 consists of 14 residues. CDR3 in amino acids: CAWGGDTNTGELFF. CDR3 in DNA: TGTGCCTGGGGGGGGGATACGAACACCGGGGAGCTGTTTTTT.

This clone occurred a few times. This sequence joins TRBV28 and TRBJ1-1, with D maybe TRBD1 (5 bases). Germline CDR1 MDHEN, CDR2 SYDVKM. The CDR3 sequence is 16 residues long. V dropped 6 bases and J dropped 4 bases, with 21 bases sitting between them. The CDR3: CASSPIPTGGGTEAFF. The CDR3 DNA is TGTGCCAGCAGCCCGATACCCACCGGGGGGGGCACTGAAGCTTTCTTT.

The chain is built from TRBV7-9 and TRBJ1-2; tentatively, D is TRBD1 (6 bases). CDR1 and CDR2 (germline): SEHNR, FQNEAQ (reference sequence). The CDR3 extends over 12 amino acids. V dropped 1 base and J dropped 8 bases, with 8 bases sitting between them. CDR3 in amino acids: CASSLEQGGYTF. In DNA form, the CDR3 reads TGTGCCAGCAGCTTAGAACAGGGCGGCTACACCTTC.

V is TRBV4-3 and J is TRBJ2-3, with TRBD1 identical over 9 bases. CDR3 size: 16 residues. Germline V CDR1 and CDR2: LGHNA, YSLEER. V shed 2 bases, J shed 4 bases, and the junction held 7 bases outside the gene matches. CDR3 region: CASSQRGQGLADTQYF. The CDR3 region has the DNA TGCGCCAGCAGCCAACGCGGACAGGGGTTGGCAGATACGCAGTATTTT.

This chain links TRBV6-6 with TRBJ2-7; 10 nucleotides line up with TRBD2. The germline CDR1 and CDR2 sequences are MNHNY and SVGAGI (reference sequence). The CDR3 is 15 amino acids. The V segment lost 5 bases and the J segment 2 bases; nucleotides outside the gene matches: 6. CDR3 residues: CASSGRTSGTYEQYF. CDR3 coding DNA: TGTGCCAGCAGTGGGAGGACTAGCGGTACCTACGAGCAGTACTTC.

The J gene is TRBJ1-4, the V gene TRBV30, with 8 bases fitting TRBD1. J gave up 4 bases and V 6 bases, and 7 bases lay outside the gene matches. Germline V gene sequence: CDR1 GTSNPN, CDR2 SVGIG (reference sequence). The CDR3 contains 14 residues. The CDR3 DNA follows: TGTGCCTGCCTTCAGGGGGCGATTAATGAAAAACTGTTTTTT. Amino acid sequence: CACLQGAINEKLFF. The full variable domain, with the rest looked up from reference TRBV30 and TRBJ1-4, is SQTIHQWPATLVQPVGSPLSLECTVEGTSNPNLYWYRQAAGRGLQLLFYSVGIGQISSEVPQNLSASRPQDRQFILSSKKLLLSDSGFYLCACLQGAINEKLFFGSGTQLSVL.

The chain joins TRBV5-1 to TRBJ2-3; 10 nucleotides line up with TRBD2. V shed 1 base, J shed 6 bases, and the junction held 8 bases outside the gene matches. There are 16 residues in the CDR3. Germline V gene data show CDR1 as SGHRS and CDR2 as YFSETQ. The CDR3, as DNA: TGCGCCAGCAGCTTGCCGGAGCGACTAGCGGGCGATACGCAGTATTTT. Protein sequence: CASSLPERLAGDTQYF.

This chain connects TRBV30 to TRBJ1-2, with 11 bases that match TRBD1. The CDR3 spans 15 residues. V was pared by 0 bases and J by 3 bases, with 3 bases of the junction left unmatched. From germline, CDR1 is GTSNPN and CDR2 SVGIG (reference sequence). CDR3 loop: CAWSVGTGGHYGYTF. In DNA, the CDR3 is TGTGCCTGGAGTGTTGGGACAGGGGGACACTATGGCTACACCTTC.

The gene calls are TRBV27 and TRBJ2-1; 12 nucleotides align to TRBD2. The CDR3 extends over 15 amino acids. In germline, CDR1 is MNHEY, CDR2 SMNVEV (reference sequence). V trimming: 5 bases; J trimming: 8 bases; junction bases outside the gene matches: 7. Here the CDR3 reads CASSPRLAGVDEQFF. In nucleotides, the CDR3 is TGTGCCAGCAGTCCCCGACTAGCGGGAGTGGATGAGCAGTTCTTC.

The rearrangement uses TRBV6-6 and TRBJ1-6; 7 bases match TRBD1. CDR1 MNHNY and CDR2 SVGAGI come from the germline V gene (reference sequence). The ends lost 6 bases at V and 6 bases at J; junction bases unmatched: 2. The CDR3 spans 13 residues. The CDR3 here is CASSGTVNSPLHF. The DNA of the CDR3 is TGTGCCAGCAGCGGGACAGTTAATTCACCCCTCCACTTT.